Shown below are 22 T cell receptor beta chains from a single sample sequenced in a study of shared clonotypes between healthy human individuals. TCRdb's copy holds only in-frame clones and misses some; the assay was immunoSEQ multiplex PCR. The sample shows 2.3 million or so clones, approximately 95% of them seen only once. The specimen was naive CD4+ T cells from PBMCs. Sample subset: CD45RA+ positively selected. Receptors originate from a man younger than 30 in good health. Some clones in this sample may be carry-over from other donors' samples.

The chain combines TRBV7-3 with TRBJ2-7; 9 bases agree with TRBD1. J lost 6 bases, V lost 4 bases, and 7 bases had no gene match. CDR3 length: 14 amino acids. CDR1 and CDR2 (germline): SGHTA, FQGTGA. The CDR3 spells CASSSPGQGGEQYF. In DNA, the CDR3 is TGTGCCAGCAGCTCACCGGGACAGGGAGGCGAGCAGTACTTC.

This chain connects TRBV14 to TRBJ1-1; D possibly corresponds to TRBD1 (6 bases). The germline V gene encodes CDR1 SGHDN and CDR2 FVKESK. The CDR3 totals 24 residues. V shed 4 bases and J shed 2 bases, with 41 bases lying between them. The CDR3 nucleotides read TGTGCCAGCAGCCGAAGCGGAACCAGACCCCGGCCCGGGACACCCCGAAGACCTAACACTGAAGCTTTCTTT. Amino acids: CASSRSGTRPRPGTPRRPNTEAFF.

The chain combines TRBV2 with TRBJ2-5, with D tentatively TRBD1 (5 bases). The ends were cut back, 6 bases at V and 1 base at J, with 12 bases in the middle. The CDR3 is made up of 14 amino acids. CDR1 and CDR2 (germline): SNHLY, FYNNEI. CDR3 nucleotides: TGTGCCAGCAGGGACACCGGGTTCCAAGAGACCCAGTACTTC. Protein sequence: CASRDTGFQETQYF.

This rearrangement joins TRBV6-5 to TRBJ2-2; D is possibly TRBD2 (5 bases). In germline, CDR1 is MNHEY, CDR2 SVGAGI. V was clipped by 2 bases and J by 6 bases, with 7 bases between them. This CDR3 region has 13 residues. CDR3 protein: CASSYEGPGELFF. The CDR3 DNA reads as TGTGCCAGCAGTTACGAGGGCCCCGGGGAGCTGTTTTTT.

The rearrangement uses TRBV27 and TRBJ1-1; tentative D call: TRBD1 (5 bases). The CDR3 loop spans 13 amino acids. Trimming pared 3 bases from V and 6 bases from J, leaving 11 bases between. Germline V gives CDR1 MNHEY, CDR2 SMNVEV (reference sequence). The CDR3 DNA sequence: TGTGCCAGCAGTTTTCAGGGAGGGGCTGAAGCTTTCTTT. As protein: CASSFQGGAEAFF.

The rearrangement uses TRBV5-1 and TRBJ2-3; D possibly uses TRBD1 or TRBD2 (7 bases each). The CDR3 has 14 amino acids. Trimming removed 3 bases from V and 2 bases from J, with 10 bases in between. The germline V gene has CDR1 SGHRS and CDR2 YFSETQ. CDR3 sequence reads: CASSSGGDTDTQYF. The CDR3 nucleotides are TGCGCCAGCAGCTCAGGGGGGGACACAGATACGCAGTATTTT.

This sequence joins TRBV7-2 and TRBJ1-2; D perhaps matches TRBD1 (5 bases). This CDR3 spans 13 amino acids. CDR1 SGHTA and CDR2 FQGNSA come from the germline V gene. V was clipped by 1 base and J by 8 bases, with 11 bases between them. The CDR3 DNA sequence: TGTGCCAGCAGCTTAGGCAGGGCGGGAGGCTACACCTTC. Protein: CASSLGRAGGYTF. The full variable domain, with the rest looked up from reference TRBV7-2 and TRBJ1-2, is GAGVSQSPSNKVTEKGKDVELRCDPISGHTALYWYRQSLGQGLEFLIYFQGNSAPDKSGLPSDRFSAERTGGSVSTLTIQRTQQEDSAVYLCASSLGRAGGYTFGSGTRLTVV.

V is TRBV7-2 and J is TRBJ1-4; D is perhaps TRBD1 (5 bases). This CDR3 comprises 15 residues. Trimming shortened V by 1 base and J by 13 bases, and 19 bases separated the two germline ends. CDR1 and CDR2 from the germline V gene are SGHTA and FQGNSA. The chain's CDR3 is CASSLGGQSGRGLFF. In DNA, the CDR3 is TGTGCCAGCAGCTTAGGAGGCCAGTCGGGAAGGGGACTGTTTTTT.

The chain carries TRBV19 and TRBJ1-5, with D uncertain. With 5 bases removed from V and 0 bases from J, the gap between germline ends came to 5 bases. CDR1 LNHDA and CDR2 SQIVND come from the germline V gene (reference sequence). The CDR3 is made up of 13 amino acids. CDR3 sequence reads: CASSHGSNQPQHF. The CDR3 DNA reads TGTGCCAGTAGTCACGGTAGCAATCAGCCCCAGCATTTT.

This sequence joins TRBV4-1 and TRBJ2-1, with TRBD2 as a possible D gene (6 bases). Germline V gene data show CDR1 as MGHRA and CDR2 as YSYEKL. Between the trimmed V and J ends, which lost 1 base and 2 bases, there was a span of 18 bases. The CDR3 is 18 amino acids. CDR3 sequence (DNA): TGCGCCAGCAGCCAAGCCCCCCCCCTAGCGAGAGCCTACAATGAGCAGTTCTTC. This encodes CASSQAPPLARAYNEQFF.

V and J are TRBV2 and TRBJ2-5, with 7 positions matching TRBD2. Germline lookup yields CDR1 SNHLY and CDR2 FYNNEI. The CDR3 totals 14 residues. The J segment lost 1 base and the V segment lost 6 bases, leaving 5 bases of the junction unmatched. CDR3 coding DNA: TGTGCCAGCAGCTGGGGAGGGGCCCAAGAGACCCAGTACTTC. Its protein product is CASSWGGAQETQYF.

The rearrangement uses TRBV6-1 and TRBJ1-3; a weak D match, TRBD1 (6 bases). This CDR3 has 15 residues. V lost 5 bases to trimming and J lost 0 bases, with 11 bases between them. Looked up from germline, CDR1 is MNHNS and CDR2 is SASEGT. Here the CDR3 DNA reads TGTGCCAGCAGTAAAGGACAGACCTCTGGAAACACCATATATTTT. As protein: CASSKGQTSGNTIYF.

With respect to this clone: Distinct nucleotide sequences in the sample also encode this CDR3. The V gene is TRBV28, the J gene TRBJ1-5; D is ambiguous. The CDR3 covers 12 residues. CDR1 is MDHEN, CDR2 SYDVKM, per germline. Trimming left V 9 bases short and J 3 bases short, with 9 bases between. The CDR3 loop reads CASSSLNQPQHF. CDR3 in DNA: TGTGCCAGTTCCTCCCTCAATCAGCCCCAGCATTTT.

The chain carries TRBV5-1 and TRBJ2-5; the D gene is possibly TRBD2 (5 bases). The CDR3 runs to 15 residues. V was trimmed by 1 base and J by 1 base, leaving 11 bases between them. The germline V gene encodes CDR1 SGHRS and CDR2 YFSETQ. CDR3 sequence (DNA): TGCGCCAGCAGCTTGATGACGGGGTTCCAAGAGACCCAGTACTTC. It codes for CASSLMTGFQETQYF.

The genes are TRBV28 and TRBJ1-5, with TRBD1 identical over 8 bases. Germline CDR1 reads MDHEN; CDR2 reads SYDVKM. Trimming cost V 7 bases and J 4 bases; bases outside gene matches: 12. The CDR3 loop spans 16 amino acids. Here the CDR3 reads CASISWTGILNQPQHF. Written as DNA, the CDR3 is TGTGCCAGCATATCGTGGACAGGGATTCTTAATCAGCCCCAGCATTTT.

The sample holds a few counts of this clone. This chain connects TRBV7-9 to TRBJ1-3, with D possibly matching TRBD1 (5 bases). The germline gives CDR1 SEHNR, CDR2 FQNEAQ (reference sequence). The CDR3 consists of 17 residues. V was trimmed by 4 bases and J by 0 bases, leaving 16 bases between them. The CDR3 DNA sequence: TGTGCCAGCAGCTCGAACACCCGGGACCTCTCTGGAAACACCATATATTTT. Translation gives CASSSNTRDLSGNTIYF.

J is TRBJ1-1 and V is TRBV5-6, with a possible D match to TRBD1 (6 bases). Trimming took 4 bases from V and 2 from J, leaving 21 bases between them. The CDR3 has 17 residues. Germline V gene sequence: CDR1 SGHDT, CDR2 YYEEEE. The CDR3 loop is CASSPYLGGLVNTEAFF. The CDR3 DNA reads TGTGCCAGCAGCCCTTACCTCGGGGGGCTGGTTAACACTGAAGCTTTCTTT.

CDR3 residues: CASKSASTDTQYF. For the CDR3, the DNA is TGTGCCAGCAAGTCGGCTAGCACAGATACGCAGTATTTT. The J gene is TRBJ2-3, the V gene TRBV28, with D uncertain. Trimming pared 7 bases from V and 0 bases from J, leaving 8 bases between. The CDR3 has 13 amino acids. Germline lookup yields CDR1 MDHEN and CDR2 SYDVKM.

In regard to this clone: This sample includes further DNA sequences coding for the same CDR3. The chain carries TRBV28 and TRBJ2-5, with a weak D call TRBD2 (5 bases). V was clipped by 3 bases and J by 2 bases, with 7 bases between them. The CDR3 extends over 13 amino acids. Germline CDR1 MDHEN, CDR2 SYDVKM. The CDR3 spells CASSFRGQETQYF. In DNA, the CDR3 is TGTGCCAGCAGTTTTCGGGGACAAGAGACCCAGTACTTC.

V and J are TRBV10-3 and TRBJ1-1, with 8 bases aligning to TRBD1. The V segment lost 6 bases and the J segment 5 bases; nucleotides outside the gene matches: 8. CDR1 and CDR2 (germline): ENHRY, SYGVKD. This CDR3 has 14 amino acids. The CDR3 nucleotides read TGTGCCATCAGAGAACAGGGGGGATGGACTGAAGCTTTCTTT. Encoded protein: CAIREQGGWTEAFF.

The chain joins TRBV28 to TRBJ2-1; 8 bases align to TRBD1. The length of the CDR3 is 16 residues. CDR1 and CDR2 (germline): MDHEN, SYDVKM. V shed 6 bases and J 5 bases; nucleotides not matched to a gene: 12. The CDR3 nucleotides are TGTGCCAGCAGACCTACCGGGACAGGCCCCAACAATGAGCAGTTCTTC. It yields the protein CASRPTGTGPNNEQFF.

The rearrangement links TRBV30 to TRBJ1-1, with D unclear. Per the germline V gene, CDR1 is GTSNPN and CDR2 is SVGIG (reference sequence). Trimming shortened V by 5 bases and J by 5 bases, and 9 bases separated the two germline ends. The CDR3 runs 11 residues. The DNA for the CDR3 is TGTGCCTGGGCGAGTGGAACTGAAGCTTTCTTT. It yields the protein CAWASGTEAFF.